This TCR beta chain derives from a study of high-grade serous ovarian cancer treatment subgroups. Study-wide background: Samples averaged 14,192 reads and 7,500 or so unique TCR beta rearrangements.

Measured with immunoSEQ multiplex PCR; TCRdb has only the in-frame clones, and not every one. Among 25,000 to 30,000 clones listed, 84% were seen once. Tumor samples were taken before definitive surgery or chemotherapy. On this clone itself: Its matching antigen is unknown.

With V trimmed by 4 bases and J by 8 bases, 5 bases remained unmatched. Germline V gene lookup returns CDR1 MNHEY and CDR2 SVGAGI. The CDR3 has 13 amino acids. Study-level results: Repertoire similarity ranged roughly 0.1 to 0.85 between tumors of one patient. Only CDR3 was analyzed; CDR1 and CDR2 were not. TCR clonal relatedness correlated positively with neoantigen level.

This sequence joins TRBV6-5 and TRBJ1-2; TRBD1 matches 9 bases. The receptor was isolated from a human donor with high-grade serous ovarian cancer. Sequenced sample: tumor tissue. CDR3 in DNA: TGTGCCAGCAGTTTAGGGACAGGGCTGGGCTACACCTTC. Its protein product is CASSLGTGLGYTF.